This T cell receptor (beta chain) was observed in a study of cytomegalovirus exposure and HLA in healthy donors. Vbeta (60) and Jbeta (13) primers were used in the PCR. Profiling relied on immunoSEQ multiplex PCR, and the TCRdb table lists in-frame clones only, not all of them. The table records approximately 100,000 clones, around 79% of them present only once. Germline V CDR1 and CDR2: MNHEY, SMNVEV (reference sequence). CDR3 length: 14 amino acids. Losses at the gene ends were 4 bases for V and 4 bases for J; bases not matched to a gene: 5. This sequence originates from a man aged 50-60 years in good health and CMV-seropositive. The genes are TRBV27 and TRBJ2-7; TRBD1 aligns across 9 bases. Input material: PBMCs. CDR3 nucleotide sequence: TGTGCCAGCAGTTCGGACAGGGGTCGGTACGAGCAGTACTTC. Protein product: CASSSDRGRYEQYF.